These T cell receptor beta chains were read from a single sample in a study of T-cell memory formation after mild COVID-19. MiXCR, applied by TCRdb to the 5' RACE reads, yields one record per CDR3 protein. The sample yields roughly 400,000 distinct CDR3 sequences, over 15% seen once. Sequenced sample: PBMCs or a T cell subset sorted from them (not recorded which). The source is a man between 18 and 35 years old who had mild COVID-19 (a few samples of this study predate the infection). Cell type and time point are not known. The CDR3 runs from the conserved cysteine through the conserved F or W. Fields, in order: clone size, V gene, J gene, D gene, CDR3 protein, CDR3 DNA. The D gene is left open where the match is weak. Size is omitted from some rows. Given values are once, few, many or a class for expanded clones.

-	TRBV6-6	TRBJ2-3	-	CASGDGDTQYF	TGTGCCAGCGGCGACGGGGATACGCAGTATTTT
few	TRBV19	TRBJ2-7	-	CASSKGTYEQYF	TGTGCCAGTAGTAAGGGGACCTACGAGCAGTACTTC
few	TRBV5-4	TRBJ2-2	TRBD1	CASSHTTGTGAGELFF	TGTGCCAGCAGTCATACGACCGGGACAGGAGCAGGGGAGCTGTTTTTT
few	TRBV6-5	TRBJ2-2	-	CASSYGGGTGELFF	TGTGCCAGCAGTTACGGGGGAGGAACCGGGGAGCTGTTTTTT
-	TRBV20-1	TRBJ2-1	TRBD1	CSARDRTGNEQFF	TGCAGTGCTAGAGACCGGACAGGGAATGAGCAGTTCTTC
-	TRBV12-3/TRBV12-4	TRBJ1-1	-	CATVGTEAFF	TGTGCCACCGTGGGGACTGAAGCTTTCTTT
few	TRBV4-3	TRBJ2-7	TRBD2	CASSQDIAGIYEQYF	TGCGCCAGCAGCCAAGATATAGCGGGGATCTACGAGCAGTACTTC
-	TRBV6-5	TRBJ2-1	TRBD1	CASSYAPGQGSDEQFF	TGTGCCAGCAGTTACGCCCCGGGACAGGGGTCGGATGAGCAGTTCTTC
few	TRBV7-2	TRBJ2-2	-	CASSLTQRELFF	TGTGCCAGCAGCTTAACACAGCGCGAGCTGTTTTTT
-	TRBV27	TRBJ1-1	-	CASRTQVNTEAFF	TGTGCCAGCAGGACCCAGGTGAACACTGAAGCTTTCTTT
few	TRBV7-9	TRBJ2-3	-	CASSLGWKPSDYTQYF	TGTGCCAGCAGCTTAGGGTGGAAGCCCAGTGATTATACGCAGTATTTT
many	TRBV6-4	TRBJ1-6	TRBD1	CASSPGQGNSPLHF	TGTGCCAGCAGCCCCGGACAGGGGAATTCACCCCTCCACTTT
-	TRBV7-9	TRBJ1-5	-	CASSSQGLNQPQHF	TGTGCCAGCAGCTCACAGGGTTTGAATCAGCCCCAGCATTTT
many	TRBV29-1	TRBJ2-5	TRBD1	CSGGLQGDETQYF	TGCAGCGGCGGGTTACAGGGGGACGAGACCCAGTACTTC
-	TRBV4-1	TRBJ2-1	-	CASSQEDRWDEQFF	TGCGCCAGCAGCCAAGAGGATAGATGGGACGAGCAGTTCTTC
-	TRBV7-6	TRBJ1-5	TRBD1	CASSLEWAGGIHVGNQPQHF	TGTGCCAGCAGCTTAGAGTGGGCAGGGGGGATCCACGTAGGCAATCAGCCCCAGCATTTT
-	TRBV15	TRBJ2-7	TRBD1	CATSRGQGHEQYF	TGTGCCACCAGCAGGGGACAGGGCCACGAGCAGTACTTC
-	TRBV6-2/TRBV6-3	TRBJ2-5	-	CASSYGDPRRETQYF	TGTGCCAGCAGTTACGGGGACCCCCGGAGGGAGACCCAGTACTTC
many	TRBV6-6	TRBJ1-3	-	CASTEQFSGNTIYF	TGTGCCAGCACTGAACAGTTCTCTGGAAACACCATATATTTT
few	TRBV7-6	TRBJ1-3	-	CASSLGQTNTIYF	TGTGCCAGCAGCTTAGGACAGACAAACACCATATATTTT
-	TRBV15	TRBJ2-5	TRBD2	CATSVPEGRGGIKTQYF	TGTGCCACCAGCGTCCCCGAGGGGCGGGGGGGCATAAAGACCCAGTACTTC
-	TRBV7-2	TRBJ2-2	TRBD1	CASSFTGVDTGELFF	TGTGCCAGCAGCTTTACAGGGGTCGACACCGGGGAGCTGTTTTTT
many	TRBV30	TRBJ2-7	TRBD2	CAWENSGGFYEQYF	TGTGCCTGGGAGAATAGCGGGGGCTTTTACGAGCAGTACTTC
few	TRBV29-1	TRBJ2-2	-	CSVDESNTGELFF	TGCAGCGTTGACGAGAGCAACACCGGGGAGCTGTTTTTT
-	TRBV5-1	TRBJ1-3	-	CASSEWAGEVSGNTIYF	TGCGCCAGCAGCGAGTGGGCAGGGGAAGTATCCGGAAACACCATATATTTT
few	TRBV25-1	TRBJ1-3	TRBD1	CAPRGAAWDTIYF	TGTGCCCCCAGGGGGGCCGCCTGGGACACCATATATTTT
once	TRBV10-2	TRBJ2-1	-	CASSEYSEQFF	TGCGCCAGCAGTGAATACAGTGAGCAGTTCTTC
few	TRBV4-3	TRBJ1-1	TRBD1	CASSPLAGQAIVMNTEAFF	TGCGCCAGCAGCCCCCTTGCCGGACAGGCGATTGTAATGAACACTGAAGCTTTCTTT
few	TRBV5-1	TRBJ2-5	-	CASSAQQGRETQYF	TGCGCCAGCAGCGCGCAACAGGGGAGGGAGACCCAGTACTTC
few	TRBV27	TRBJ1-2	TRBD1	CASTLRTGGDAGYGYTF	TGTGCCAGCACCCTGAGGACAGGGGGCGACGCAGGGTATGGCTACACCTTC
many	TRBV2	TRBJ2-2	-	CASSRENTGELFF	TGTGCCAGCAGTCGGGAGAACACCGGGGAGCTGTTTTTT
few	TRBV7-3	TRBJ2-3	-	CASSKDRTRTDTQYF	TGTGCCAGCAGCAAAGACCGGACCCGCACAGATACGCAGTATTTT
few	TRBV19	TRBJ2-1	-	CASGETEQFF	TGTGCCTCAGGTGAAACTGAGCAGTTCTTC
many	TRBV5-4	TRBJ1-2	-	CASSKPGQTQYGYTF	TGTGCCAGCAGCAAGCCGGGACAAACTCAATATGGCTACACCTTC
-	TRBV5-5	TRBJ1-2	TRBD1	CASNQDRGYGYTF	TGTGCCAGCAACCAGGACAGGGGCTATGGCTACACCTTC
-	TRBV7-2	TRBJ1-6	-	CASSLAITGYNSPLHF	TGTGCCAGCAGCTTAGCCATTACTGGTTATAATTCACCCCTCCACTTT
many	TRBV7-2	TRBJ1-5	TRBD1	CASSLSTGDQPQHF	TGTGCCAGCAGCTTAAGTACAGGGGATCAGCCCCAGCATTTT
few	TRBV28	TRBJ1-5	TRBD1	CASSSGQGAGQPQHF	TGTGCCAGCAGTTCGGGACAGGGGGCAGGGCAGCCCCAGCATTTT
-	TRBV9	TRBJ1-2	TRBD1	CASSSWRQGPLLGGYTF	TGTGCCAGCAGCTCCTGGAGACAGGGGCCGTTATTAGGAGGCTACACCTTC
few	TRBV7-6	TRBJ2-1	TRBD2	CASSLTGGIYNEQFF	TGTGCCAGCAGCCTAACGGGGGGGATATACAATGAGCAGTTCTTC
few	TRBV27	TRBJ2-3	-	CASSNTRSSGDTQYF	TGTGCCAGCAGCAATACCCGGTCTAGTGGCGATACGCAGTATTTT